This T cell receptor (beta chain) emerged from a study of monozygotic twins with inflammatory bowel disease. The study's findings and limits: No separation of different T cell subtypes was possible.

Details on this clonotype: Its specificity is unknown.

Germline V lookup: CDR1 DFQATT, CDR2 SNEGSKA (reference sequence). The CDR3 sequence is 17 residues long. After re-calling the 5' RACE reads, TCRdb lists one entry per CDR3 protein, DNA absent. Reported are about 300,000 distinct CDR3 sequences; the ten largest clones contain 5.5% to 6.5%. The chain combines TRBV20-1 with TRBJ2-2; TCRdb's D call of TRBD2 is untestable without DNA. Material: blood. The clonotype comes from a human donor with ulcerative colitis or Crohn's disease, or a healthy co-twin of an affected twin (not recorded which). CDR3: CSARASFRALNTGELFF.